Below are 32 T cell receptor beta chains sequenced from a single sample in a study of early T cells in non-severe SARS-CoV-2 infection. TCRdb re-derived calls from the 5' RACE reads in MiXCR, one entry per CDR3 protein. The data show tens of thousands of distinct CDR3 sequences, about 13% seen once. The sample consisted of whole blood. These receptors came from an adult who was a healthcare worker with PCR-confirmed SARS-CoV-2 infection or an uninfected control (not recorded which).

This clonotype was detected a few times. The rearrangement links TRBV12-2 to TRBJ1-3; TRBD1, the table's D call, lacks a check against the DNA. TRBV12-2 corresponds to a pseudogene. The CDR3 covers 19 residues. The CDR3 DNA reads as TGTGCAAGTCGCATTTGGGGGAGACGGGGTTCTTGTTCTGGAAACACCATATATTTT. Translating gives CASRIWGRRGSCSGNTIYF.

This clonotype showed up just a few times. The V call is TRBV7-9, the J call TRBJ1-2; 10 positions match TRBD1. CDR1 SEHNR and CDR2 FQNEAQ come from the germline V gene (reference sequence). This CDR3 contains 16 residues. V gave up 5 bases and J gave up 4 bases; unmatched junction bases: 10. This CDR3 reads CASSPAGTGVVYGYTF. Here the CDR3 DNA reads TGTGCCAGCAGCCCAGCCGGGACAGGGGTCGTCTATGGCTACACCTTC.

This chain connects TRBV9 to TRBJ1-2; maybe TRBD1 (5 bases). In germline, CDR1 is SGDLS, CDR2 YYNGEE. V gave up 0 bases and J gave up 3 bases, with 9 bases separating them. This CDR3 has 14 residues. The CDR3 nucleotides read TGTGCCAGCAGCGTAGCGGGGGATTACTATGGCTACACCTTC. Protein product: CASSVAGDYYGYTF.

This clonotype was seen more than once but under ten times. The CDR3 is CASGAKDTQYF. CDR3 nucleotide sequence: TGTGCCAGCGGGGCCAAAGATACGCAGTATTTT. The rearrangement uses TRBV6-2 or TRBV6-3 and TRBJ2-3, with D possibly TRBD1 on 5 matching bases. This CDR3 contains 11 residues. Germline lookup yields CDR1 MNHEY and CDR2 SVGEGT. V gave up 8 bases and J gave up 5 bases, with 8 bases separating them.

V gene TRBV7-8 combines with J gene TRBJ2-4, with 7 nucleotides matching TRBD2. J gave up 5 bases and V 5 bases, and 12 bases lay outside the gene matches. The germline CDR1 and CDR2 sequences are SGHVS and FQNEAQ. The CDR3 loop spans 16 amino acids. CDR3 loop: CASSPPVAGDENIQYF. The CDR3 nucleotides are TGTGCCAGCAGCCCGCCTGTAGCGGGCGATGAAAACATTCAGTACTTC.

This chain uses TRBV11-2 with TRBJ1-3; no reliable D call. V was pared by 5 bases and J by 3 bases, with 14 bases between. This CDR3 region has 15 residues. Germline CDR1 is SGHAT and CDR2 is FQNNGV. The CDR3 sequence: CASSPTVGHGNTIYF. In DNA, the CDR3 is TGTGCCAGCAGCCCTACGGTAGGGCATGGAAACACCATATATTTT.

This clonotype was detected ten times or more. The chain links TRBV5-6 to TRBJ2-1, with D possibly TRBD1 on 5 matching bases. The V gene lost 1 base and the J gene lost 10 bases, with 18 bases spanning the gap. The CDR3 covers 15 residues. Looked up from germline, CDR1 is SGHDT and CDR2 is YYEEEE. The CDR3 nucleotides are TGTGCCAGCAGCTTGAATACAGGCCCTTTCACCGAGCAGTTCTTC. It is translated as CASSLNTGPFTEQFF.

This clonotype was observed at least ten times. The chain employs TRBV19 and TRBJ2-2; D is perhaps TRBD1 (6 bases). This CDR3 has 15 amino acids. CDR1 and CDR2 (germline): LNHDA, SQIVND (reference sequence). V was pared by 8 bases and J by 2 bases, with 15 bases between. CDR3 in DNA: TGTGCCAGTCTGAGCCGGGACACCAACACCGGGGAGCTGTTTTTT. Amino acids: CASLSRDTNTGELFF.

The chain links TRBV6-5 to TRBJ1-1; 7 bases are a match to TRBD1. J was trimmed by 1 base and V by 6 bases; bases with no gene match: 8. The CDR3 runs to 15 residues. Per germline, CDR1 MNHEY and CDR2 SVGAGI. The CDR3 nucleotides read TGTGCCAGCAGCATCTCAGGGACAGAGAACACTGAAGCTTTCTTT. As protein: CASSISGTENTEAFF.

The J gene is TRBJ2-2, the V gene TRBV29-1; TRBD2 agrees at 12 bases. Per germline, CDR1 SQVTM and CDR2 ANQGSEA. V gave up 5 bases and J gave up 4 bases; unmatched junction bases: 20. This CDR3 has 20 amino acids. DNA of the CDR3: TGCAGCGTTCGGAGAACAGAAGCGACTAGCGGGAGAAGAAGCACCGGGGAGCTGTTTTTT. Translating gives CSVRRTEATSGRRSTGELFF.

The rearrangement joins TRBV5-5 to TRBJ1-1; D possibly corresponds to TRBD1 (5 bases). Germline assignment: CDR1 SGHKS and CDR2 YYEKEE (reference sequence). V was cut by 4 bases and J by 4 bases, with 14 bases left in between. This CDR3 region has 14 residues. The CDR3 DNA reads as TGTGCCAGCAGCCCCAGAGGGCAGGGCACTGAAGCTTTCTTT. This codes for CASSPRGQGTEAFF.

This clonotype was picked up many times. The chain uses TRBV7-9 and TRBJ2-1; D may match TRBD1 or TRBD2 (5 bases each). V was clipped by 5 bases and J by 0 bases, with 11 bases between them. This CDR3 spans 15 amino acids. The germline CDR1 and CDR2 sequences are SEHNR and FQNEAQ (reference sequence). The CDR3 DNA reads as TGTGCCAGCAGCGAGAGGGGTAGCTCCTACAATGAGCAGTTCTTC. Amino acid sequence: CASSERGSSYNEQFF.

This clonotype was seen repeatedly, ten times or more. The CDR3 DNA is TGCAGTGCTAGAGTCGGGACAGAGAATCAGCCCCAGCATTTT. Protein: CSARVGTENQPQHF. V is TRBV20-1 and J is TRBJ1-5, with 7 bases that match TRBD1. The CDR3 runs 14 residues. V shed 1 base, J shed 4 bases, and the junction held 4 bases outside the gene matches. The germline gives CDR1 DFQATT, CDR2 SNEGSKA (reference sequence).

This clonotype has at least ten counts. This rearrangement joins TRBV27 to TRBJ1-5; 7 bases map to TRBD1. The CDR3 totals 13 residues. The germline gives CDR1 MNHEY, CDR2 SMNVEV (reference sequence). The ends lost 5 bases at V and 6 bases at J; junction bases unmatched: 4. CDR3 sequence reads: CASSLQGPQPQHF. The CDR3 nucleotides are TGTGCCAGCAGTCTACAGGGGCCTCAGCCCCAGCATTTT.

J is TRBJ2-7 and V is TRBV2; the D gene is possibly TRBD1 (5 bases). The CDR3 length is 11 residues. Germline assignment: CDR1 SNHLY and CDR2 FYNNEI. V shed 7 bases and J shed 4 bases, with 8 bases lying between them. The CDR3 is CASTTAYEQYF. The DNA of the CDR3 is TGTGCCAGCACGACAGCTTACGAGCAGTACTTC.

This chain links TRBV5-1 with TRBJ1-5; TRBD1 aligns across 7 bases. Trimming took 0 bases from V and 5 from J; bases not matched to a gene: 2. Germline assignment: CDR1 SGHRS and CDR2 YFSETQ. This CDR3 is 14 amino acids long. The CDR3 reads CASSLGQGHQPQHF. DNA of the CDR3: TGCGCCAGCAGCTTGGGACAGGGCCATCAGCCCCAGCATTTT.

CDR3 residues: CATSRDMRQSVHEQYF. CDR3 nucleotides: TGTGCCACCAGCAGAGATATGAGACAGTCCGTCCACGAGCAGTACTTC. This rearrangement joins TRBV15 to TRBJ2-7; TRBD1 might be the D (5 bases). This CDR3 has 16 amino acids. CDR1 and CDR2 (germline): LNHNV, YYDKDF (reference sequence). Trimming cost V 0 bases and J 5 bases, with 17 bases left between them.

V and J are TRBV28 and TRBJ2-7; 7 bases line up with TRBD2. The germline V gene encodes CDR1 MDHEN and CDR2 SYDVKM. Germline trimming cut 6 bases from V and 3 bases from J; bases unmatched to any gene: 11. The CDR3 contains 15 residues. The DNA for the CDR3 is TGTGCCAGCAGCCTCATCCCCAGCGGGAACTACGAGCAGTACTTC. It yields the protein CASSLIPSGNYEQYF.

This clonotype was counted only a few times. The chain combines TRBV6-5 with TRBJ2-1, with 13 bases identical to TRBD2. CDR3 length equals 14 residues. The V and J ends lost 7 bases and 10 bases, in that order; junction bases with no gene match: 7. The germline CDR1 and CDR2 sequences are MNHEY and SVGAGI. CDR3 protein: CASTRTSGRNEQFF. The CDR3 DNA sequence: TGTGCCAGCACCAGGACTAGCGGGAGAAACGAGCAGTTCTTC.

This clonotype was seen many times. The gene calls are TRBV30 and TRBJ2-7; tentative D call: TRBD1 (5 bases). Germline values: CDR1 GTSNPN, CDR2 SVGIG (reference sequence). There are 12 residues in the CDR3. V lost 0 bases, J lost 5 bases, and 8 bases lay in between. This chain's CDR3 is CAWSVQGHEQYF. CDR3 in DNA: TGTGCCTGGAGTGTTCAGGGCCACGAGCAGTACTTC.

The rearrangement links TRBV6-6 to TRBJ2-3; 8 bases map to TRBD2. Trimming at V came to 1 base and at J to 0 bases, leaving 6 bases not matched to a gene. Germline V lookup: CDR1 MNHNY, CDR2 SVGAGI (reference sequence). The CDR3 length is 17 residues. The CDR3 DNA reads TGTGCCAGCAGTTACTACGTAGCGGGACCTAGCACAGATACGCAGTATTTT. Protein sequence: CASSYYVAGPSTDTQYF.

The chain's CDR3 is CASSFGQYEQYF. The CDR3 nucleotides are TGTGCCAGCAGCTTTGGCCAGTACGAGCAGTACTTC. The chain carries TRBV7-9 and TRBJ2-7, with D hard to call. The germline CDR1 and CDR2 sequences are SEHNR and FQNEAQ (reference sequence). The length of the CDR3 is 12 residues. V lost 3 bases and J lost 4, with 7 bases in between.

At least ten counts were recorded for this clonotype. This chain connects TRBV24-1 to TRBJ2-3, with D unclear. V was trimmed by 12 bases and J by 6 bases, leaving 15 bases between them. Germline V gene data show CDR1 as KGHDR and CDR2 as SFDVKD. This CDR3 has 12 residues. Here the CDR3 reads CAVTRFLDTQYF. DNA for the CDR3: TGTGCCGTCACCCGCTTCTTGGATACGCAGTATTTT.

The chain employs TRBV20-1 and TRBJ1-2; no firm D call. V dropped 1 base and J dropped 2 bases, with 17 bases sitting between them. CDR3 length: 16 amino acids. The germline CDR1 and CDR2 sequences are DFQATT and SNEGSKA (reference sequence). The CDR3 loop reads CSARVKGEGKNYGYTF. The CDR3 DNA sequence: TGCAGTGCTAGAGTAAAGGGCGAGGGCAAAAACTATGGCTACACCTTC.

This clonotype has at least ten counts. The J gene is TRBJ2-1, the V gene TRBV12-3 or TRBV12-4; 7 bases line up with TRBD1. This CDR3 spans 15 amino acids. The V and J ends lost 5 bases and 4 bases, in that order; junction bases with no gene match: 8. DNA for the CDR3: TGTGCCAGCAGTCTACCCCGGGACAGATACAATGAGCAGTTCTTC. Amino acid sequence: CASSLPRDRYNEQFF.

This clonotype was counted only a few times. The rearrangement joins TRBV7-2 to TRBJ2-5, with D perhaps being TRBD1 or TRBD2 (6 bases each). Germline CDR1 SGHTA, CDR2 FQGNSA. This CDR3 region has 15 residues. Trimming left V 2 bases short and J 4 bases short, with 14 bases between. CDR3 nucleotide sequence: TGTGCCAGCAGCTTAATCTCGGGGGCCCGAGAGACCCAGTACTTC. Its translation: CASSLISGARETQYF.

This clonotype was detected a few times. This chain uses TRBV7-9 with TRBJ2-1, with D possibly matching TRBD1 (6 bases). With 5 bases removed from V and 9 bases from J, the gap between germline ends came to 17 bases. The CDR3 contains 14 residues. Germline V gives CDR1 SEHNR, CDR2 FQNEAQ (reference sequence). The CDR3 DNA reads as TGTGCCAGCAGCCCTTCGGGGACAACTTCTGAGCAGTTCTTC. Amino acid sequence: CASSPSGTTSEQFF.

This clonotype was recorded a few times. The J gene is TRBJ2-7, the V gene TRBV2; D unclear. Trimming removed 3 bases from V and 2 bases from J, with 5 bases in between. Germline V gives CDR1 SNHLY, CDR2 FYNNEI. The CDR3 spans 12 residues. The CDR3 nucleotides are TGTGCCAGCAGTGAGTCCACCTACGAGCAGTACTTC. Amino acids: CASSESTYEQYF.

This clonotype has just a few counts. The gene calls are TRBV3-1 and TRBJ2-7; D is perhaps TRBD2 (5 bases). V was shortened by 6 bases and J by 6 bases, with 18 bases between the two germline ends. This CDR3 comprises 14 residues. CDR1 and CDR2 from the germline V gene are LGHDT and YNNKEL (reference sequence). The CDR3 loop reads CASSLGGYSSEQYF. The CDR3 nucleotides are TGTGCCAGCAGTCTTGGCGGGTACTCCAGCGAGCAGTACTTC.

This clonotype was counted at least ten times. The chain recombines TRBV5-4 with TRBJ2-1, with TRBD2 matching 10 bases. The CDR3 covers 15 residues. Germline CDR1 and CDR2: SGHNT and YYREEE (reference sequence). Trimming took 6 bases from V and 9 from J; bases not matched to a gene: 12. The CDR3 sequence: CASMTPGLATGEQFF. CDR3 sequence (DNA): TGTGCCAGCATGACACCGGGACTAGCGACCGGTGAGCAGTTCTTC.

The V call is TRBV27, the J call TRBJ1-2; 8 bases agree with TRBD1. The CDR3 covers 15 residues. In germline, CDR1 is MNHEY, CDR2 SMNVEV (reference sequence). V lost 6 bases and J lost 4; bases outside the gene matches: 10. The CDR3 bases are TGTGCCAGCAGCCGGGGACAGGTTGGGTTCTATGGCTACACCTTC. This translates into CASSRGQVGFYGYTF.

J is TRBJ2-2 and V is TRBV6-2 or TRBV6-3, with D perhaps TRBD1 (7 bases). CDR1 and CDR2 (germline): MNHEY, SVGEGT. The CDR3 is 14 residues long. The V and J ends lost 6 bases and 3 bases respectively, with 11 bases between them. Here the CDR3 reads CASSRGTDTGELFF. CDR3 DNA: TGTGCCAGCAGCCGGGGGACAGACACCGGGGAGCTGTTTTTT.